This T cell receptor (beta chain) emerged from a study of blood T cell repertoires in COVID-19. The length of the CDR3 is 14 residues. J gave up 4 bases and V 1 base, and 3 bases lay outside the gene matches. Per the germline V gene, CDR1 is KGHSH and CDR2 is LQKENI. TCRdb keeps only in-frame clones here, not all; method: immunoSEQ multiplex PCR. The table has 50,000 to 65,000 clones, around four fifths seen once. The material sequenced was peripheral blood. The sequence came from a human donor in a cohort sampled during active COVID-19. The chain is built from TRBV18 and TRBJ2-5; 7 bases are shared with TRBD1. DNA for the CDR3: TGTGCCAGCTCACCACGAGGGGGCTCAGAGACCCAGTACTTC. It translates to CASSPRGGSETQYF.